Listed below are T cell receptor beta chains from one sample, sequenced in a study of CD8+ T cells in alopecia areata. Profiled with immunoSEQ multiplex PCR; TCRdb holds only in-frame clones, not every one. The table records about 210,000 clones, less than 50% of them present only once. Specimen: CD4+ T cells sorted from blood, collected around week 36, from a patient treated with tofacitinib. Source of these receptors: a human donor with alopecia areata. Both conserved end residues are part of each CDR3. A D gene is named only where the DNA matches it firmly. Size is omitted from some rows. Given values are once, few, many or a class for expanded clones.

V gene	J gene	clone size	D gene	CDR3 protein	CDR3 DNA
TRBV7-9	TRBJ1-1	-	-	CASSLDPGWRNTEAFF	TGTGCCAGCAGCTTAGACCCGGGTTGGAGGAACACTGAAGCTTTCTTT
TRBV30	TRBJ2-7	-	-	CAWSLRRSSSSYEQYF	TGTGCCTGGAGTTTGAGGAGGTCTTCGAGCTCCTACGAGCAGTACTTC
TRBV29-1	TRBJ1-1	-	-	CSVGNTEAFF	TGCAGCGTTGGGAACACTGAAGCTTTCTTT
TRBV6-6	TRBJ1-1	-	-	CASSYSRGGNTEAFF	TGTGCCAGCAGTTACTCGAGGGGGGGGAACACTGAAGCTTTCTTT
TRBV29-1	TRBJ2-6	-	TRBD1	CSTSRGSSGANVLTF	TGCAGCACCTCCAGGGGGAGCTCTGGGGCCAACGTCCTGACTTTC
TRBV7-2	TRBJ2-2	many	TRBD2	CASSPIAGVNTGELFF	TGTGCCAGCAGCCCGATAGCGGGCGTAAACACCGGGGAGCTGTTTTTT
TRBV9	TRBJ2-4	-	-	CASSVEGAKNIQYF	TGTGCCAGCAGCGTAGAAGGAGCCAAAAACATTCAGTACTTC
TRBV15	TRBJ2-1	few	-	CATGQSNNEQFF	TGTGCCACCGGGCAGAGCAACAATGAGCAGTTCTTC
TRBV2	TRBJ1-2	few	-	CASGTDDYGYTF	TGTGCCAGCGGGACGGACGATTATGGCTACACCTTC
TRBV2	TRBJ2-3	-	-	CASSADPNTDTQYF	TGTGCCAGCAGTGCCGACCCTAACACAGATACGCAGTATTTT
TRBV2	TRBJ2-2	-	-	CASSVGAPTGELFF	TGTGCCAGCAGTGTGGGGGCCCCCACCGGGGAGCTGTTTTTT
TRBV30	TRBJ1-4	-	-	CAGQQGRGEKLFF	TGTGCCGGACAGCAGGGTAGGGGTGAAAAACTGTTTTTT
TRBV4-1	TRBJ2-5	-	-	CASSQDRVGETQYF	TGCGCCAGCAGCCAAGACAGGGTTGGGGAGACCCAGTACTTC
TRBV4-2	TRBJ1-1	-	-	CASSQAREAKAFF	TGTGCCAGCAGCCAAGCACGGGAGGCGAAAGCTTTCTTT
TRBV13	TRBJ2-6	many	-	CASSFDGDSGANVLTF	TGTGCCAGCAGCTTCGACGGGGACTCTGGGGCCAACGTCCTGACTTTC
TRBV15	TRBJ2-5	few	-	CATSSGTSETQYF	TGTGCCACCAGCAGCGGGACAAGTGAGACCCAGTACTTC
TRBV30	TRBJ2-7	-	-	CAWSAQYEQYF	TGTGCCTGGAGCGCCCAGTACGAGCAGTACTTC
TRBV19	TRBJ1-3	few	-	CASSPRRGYGNTIYF	TGTGCCAGTAGTCCACGTCGTGGATATGGAAACACCATATATTTT
TRBV7-3	TRBJ2-3	few	TRBD1	CASSPGNRGDTQYF	TGTGCCAGCAGCCCAGGGAACAGGGGGGATACGCAGTATTTT
TRBV28	TRBJ1-5	few	-	CASSLYRDNNQPQHF	TGTGCCAGCAGTCTATACCGGGACAATAATCAGCCCCAGCATTTT
TRBV29-1	TRBJ2-5	-	TRBD1	CSVKRGQYQETQYF	TGCAGCGTCAAAAGGGGACAGTACCAAGAGACCCAGTACTTC
TRBV5-1	TRBJ2-6	-	-	CASSFLPQSLFSSGANVLTF	TGCGCCAGCAGCTTCCTCCCTCAGTCTCTTTTTAGCTCTGGGGCCAACGTCCTGACTTTC
TRBV30	TRBJ2-7	few	-	CAWRAVRAGMQYF	TGTGCCTGGAGAGCGGTGAGGGCCGGGATGCAGTACTTC
TRBV7-8	TRBJ1-5	-	-	CASSLALRAQQDQPQHF	TGTGCCAGCAGCTTAGCTCTACGCGCCCAGCAGGATCAGCCCCAGCATTTT
TRBV7-2	TRBJ1-2	-	-	CASSSRTRRGYTF	TGTGCCAGCAGCTCCAGGACCAGGAGAGGCTACACCTTC
TRBV11-2	TRBJ1-5	-	-	CASSLDGFPHQPQHF	TGTGCCAGCAGCTTAGATGGGTTTCCCCATCAGCCCCAGCATTTT
TRBV5-1	TRBJ2-5	-	-	CASSLGASAYQETQYF	TGCGCCAGCAGCTTGGGAGCTAGCGCGTACCAAGAGACCCAGTACTTC
TRBV7-2	TRBJ1-1	-	TRBD1	CASSRDRNTEAFF	TGTGCCAGCAGCAGGGACAGGAACACTGAAGCTTTCTTT
TRBV4-2	TRBJ2-5	-	-	CASSQDRETQYF	TGTGCCAGCAGCCAAGATCGGGAGACCCAGTACTTC
TRBV7-2	TRBJ1-4	few	TRBD1	CASSLWSAGGREKLFF	TGTGCCAGCAGCTTATGGTCGGCAGGGGGCCGAGAAAAACTGTTTTTT
TRBV30	TRBJ2-6	few	TRBD1	CAWRTGGTVSGANVLTF	TGTGCCTGGAGGACAGGGGGTACCGTCTCTGGGGCCAACGTCCTGACTTTC
TRBV5-4	TRBJ1-4	few	-	CASSSGFIGEKLFF	TGTGCCAGCAGCTCGGGATTTATAGGAGAAAAACTGTTTTTT
TRBV15	TRBJ2-3	-	TRBD1	CATSSGVGTGFSDTQYF	TGTGCCACCAGCAGCGGGGTCGGGACAGGGTTCAGCGATACGCAGTATTTT
TRBV5-4	TRBJ2-3	-	-	CASSFVRGTDTQYF	TGTGCCAGCAGCTTCGTTAGAGGCACAGATACGCAGTATTTT
TRBV18	TRBJ2-3	-	TRBD2	CASSPLSGRAADTQYF	TGTGCCAGCTCACCACTAAGCGGGAGGGCCGCCGATACGCAGTATTTT
TRBV15	TRBJ1-4	few	-	CATAEGSTNEKLFF	TGTGCCACGGCCGAGGGTTCAACTAATGAAAAACTGTTTTTT
TRBV10-3	TRBJ1-4	few	-	CAISDEDRSNEKLFF	TGTGCCATCAGTGATGAAGACAGGTCAAATGAAAAACTGTTTTTT